The entry below gives a single TCR beta chain sequence along with its context. Looked up from germline, CDR1 is SGHAT and CDR2 is FQNNGV. V gave up 0 bases and J gave up 6 bases, with 6 bases separating them. CDR3 length equals 13 residues. Using immunoSEQ multiplex PCR, the repertoire was profiled, and TCRdb retains in-frame clones only, with some absent. The data hold some 60,000 clones, with about nine tenths observed a single time. This sample was included in a study of T cell changes during pregnancy in multiple sclerosis. This material consisted of peripheral blood, taken after pregnancy. The TCR was taken from a female donor with multiple sclerosis, enrolled in a pregnancy study. The chain combines TRBV11-2 with TRBJ2-1; D is unresolved. In nucleotides, the CDR3 is TGTGCCAGCAGCTTAGATCTCTCCAATGAGCAGTTCTTC. This gives the protein CASSLDLSNEQFF.